The 7 T cell receptor beta chains in this list originate from one sample, sequenced in a study of patients and donors after allogeneic stem cell transplantation. MiXCR, applied by TCRdb to the RT-PCR reads, yields one record per CDR3 protein. The table lists about 89,000 distinct CDR3 sequences, 40% to 60% of them singletons. Material for sequencing was blood, either unsorted or a sorted T cell fraction (not recorded which). The receptors originated from a human donor who was either an allogeneic HSCT recipient or a stem cell or donor lymphocyte infusion donor (not recorded which). It is not recorded whose cells these are; they may come from a transplant donor.

This clonotype was counted once. The chain uses TRBV6-2 or TRBV6-3 and TRBJ1-1; 10 bases map to TRBD1. Germline CDR1 is MNHEY and CDR2 is SVGEGT. J lost 0 bases, V lost 6 bases, and 10 bases had no gene match. The CDR3 is made up of 17 amino acids. The CDR3 is CASSRPGTGAMNTEAFF. The DNA for the CDR3 is TGTGCCAGCAGCCGCCCGGGGACAGGGGCGATGAACACTGAAGCTTTCTTT.

V usage is TRBV6-6 and J usage is TRBJ1-3; perhaps TRBD1 as D (5 bases). Trimming took off 7 bases at V and 5 bases at J, with 18 bases between the two ends. CDR3 length equals 15 residues. CDR1 is MNHNY, CDR2 SVGAGI, per germline (reference sequence). CDR3 sequence (DNA): TGTGCCAGCATCGGGCAGGGTGCGAGGAGAAACACCATATATTTT. This encodes CASIGQGARRNTIYF.

V gene TRBV28 combines with J gene TRBJ2-5, with D hard to call. Germline lookup yields CDR1 MDHEN and CDR2 SYDVKM. Trimming stripped 5 bases from V and 0 bases from J, with 13 bases between. This CDR3 region has 15 residues. The CDR3 nucleotides are TGTGCCAGCAGTCCCCTGGCGGCGAACCAAGAGACCCAGTACTTC. Its protein is CASSPLAANQETQYF. Based on the CDR3 plus reference TRBV28 and TRBJ2-5, the full variable domain is DVKVTQSSRYLVKRTGEKVFLECVQDMDHENMFWYRQDPGLGLRLIYFSYDVKMKEKGDIPEGYSVSREKKERFSLILESASTNQTSMYLCASSPLAANQETQYFGPGTRLLVL.

The V and J genes are TRBV4-3 and TRBJ2-3; TRBD1 aligns across 12 bases. The germline gives CDR1 LGHNA, CDR2 YSLEER. J lost 5 bases, V lost 4 bases, and 13 bases had no gene match. This CDR3 is built from 18 residues. CDR3: CASSPTTGTGGYRDTQYF. The CDR3, as DNA: TGCGCCAGCAGCCCTACCACCGGGACAGGGGGCTACAGAGATACGCAGTATTTT.

The sample holds a few counts of this clonotype. Here the CDR3 reads CASSQVGLRNLFF. CDR3 DNA sequence: TGCGCCAGCAGCCAAGTAGGCTTAAGGAACCTGTTTTTT. The rearrangement uses TRBV4-1 and TRBJ1-4; D is unclear. Trimming pared 1 base from V and 14 bases from J, leaving 14 bases between. Per the germline V gene, CDR1 is MGHRA and CDR2 is YSYEKL. The CDR3 runs 13 residues.

This clonotype was found a few times. V usage is TRBV7-9 and J usage is TRBJ1-1, with a weak D call TRBD1 (5 bases). The CDR3 has 14 residues. The V and J ends lost 4 bases and 4 bases respectively, with 13 bases between them. The germline V gene has CDR1 SEHNR and CDR2 FQNEAQ (reference sequence). The CDR3 reads CASSSQGGGTEAFF. The CDR3 nucleotides read TGTGCCAGCAGCTCCCAGGGCGGGGGCACTGAAGCTTTCTTT.

V gene TRBV9 combines with J gene TRBJ2-1, with D unresolved. V was shortened by 2 bases and J by 8 bases, with 11 bases between the two germline ends. The CDR3 length is 13 residues. From germline, CDR1 is SGDLS and CDR2 YYNGEE. The CDR3 nucleotides are TGTGCCAGCAGCGTGAGAGAGTGGGATGAGCAGTTCTTC. Residues: CASSVREWDEQFF.